One sample yielded the 9 T cell receptor beta chains listed below, sequenced in a study of OX40 agonist ivuxolimab in advanced cancers. Some clones are missing from TCRdb's copy, which holds only in-frame ones; the method was immunoSEQ multiplex PCR. This sample yields some 82,000 clones, of which over 85% are seen a single time; roughly 11% belongs to the top ten. Material: CD4+ or CD8+ T cells sorted from blood, obtained in a trial of the OX40 agonist ivuxolimab. The receptors stem from an adult with an advanced solid tumor such as melanoma, head and neck, liver or kidney cancer.

The V gene is TRBV9, the J gene TRBJ2-3; no clear D. V lost 6 bases to trimming and J lost 2 bases, with 7 bases between them. The CDR3 is 12 residues long. Germline lookup yields CDR1 SGDLS and CDR2 YYNGEE. The CDR3 loop reads CASTATTDTQYF. As DNA, the CDR3 is TGTGCCAGCACCGCTACCACAGATACGCAGTATTTT.

CDR3 region: CASSLNGPNEQFF. Written as DNA, the CDR3 is TGTGCCAGTAGTTTAAATGGCCCCAATGAGCAGTTCTTC. This chain uses TRBV19 with TRBJ2-1; D unresolved. Between the trimmed V and J ends, which lost 5 bases and 6 bases, there was a span of 11 bases. The CDR3 runs to 13 residues. Per the germline V gene, CDR1 is LNHDA and CDR2 is SQIVND (reference sequence). Looking up the rest from reference TRBV19 and TRBJ2-1 gives the full variable domain: DGGITQSPKYLFRKEGQNVTLSCEQNLNHDAMYWYRQDPGQGLRLIYYSQIVNDFQKGDIAEGYSVSREKKESFPLTVTSAQKNPTAFYLCASSLNGPNEQFFGPGTRLTVL.

The rearrangement joins TRBV19 to TRBJ1-1, with D tentatively TRBD1 (5 bases). The V end was cut by 5 bases, the J end by 1 base, with 14 bases between. The CDR3 has 15 amino acids. The germline CDR1 and CDR2 sequences are LNHDA and SQIVND (reference sequence). The CDR3 sequence is CASSARRGTNTEAFF. In DNA form, the CDR3 reads TGTGCCAGTAGTGCCCGAAGAGGGACGAACACTGAAGCTTTCTTT.

The V and J genes are TRBV9 and TRBJ1-1; tentatively, D is TRBD1 (5 bases). The CDR3 is made up of 15 amino acids. Trimming removed 1 base from V and 4 bases from J, with 14 bases in between. The germline V gene encodes CDR1 SGDLS and CDR2 YYNGEE. In nucleotides, the CDR3 is TGTGCCAGCAGCGTATCATTCCAGGGTGGCACTGAAGCTTTCTTT. Amino acid sequence: CASSVSFQGGTEAFF.

The V gene is TRBV4-2, the J gene TRBJ2-7, with 10 bases identical to TRBD2. V lost 4 bases, J lost 4 bases, and 7 bases stayed unmatched. Germline loops: CDR1 LGHNA, CDR2 YNFKEQ. CDR3 length: 15 residues. CDR3 nucleotide sequence: TGTGCCAGCAGCCCAGGAATAGCGGGAGGTTACGAGCAGTACTTC. Protein: CASSPGIAGGYEQYF.

The chain joins TRBV7-3 to TRBJ2-4, with D possibly TRBD2 on 5 matching bases. Per germline, CDR1 SGHTA and CDR2 FQGTGA. This CDR3 region has 15 residues. With 0 bases removed from V and 8 bases from J, the gap between germline ends came to 14 bases. The CDR3 DNA sequence: TGTGCCAGCAGCTTAACTTTTTTGGCCGGGGACATTCAGTACTTC. As protein: CASSLTFLAGDIQYF.

The genes are TRBV30 and TRBJ2-1; D gene ambiguous. Between the trimmed V and J ends, which lost 0 bases and 8 bases, there was a span of 2 bases. The CDR3 extends over 10 amino acids. Per germline, CDR1 GTSNPN and CDR2 SVGIG (reference sequence). CDR3 residues: CAWSVYEQFF. For the CDR3, the DNA is TGTGCCTGGAGTGTCTATGAGCAGTTCTTC.

The sample holds one count of this clone. The chain has TRBV9 and TRBJ2-3; 7 nucleotides align to TRBD2. CDR3 length equals 14 residues. Germline loops: CDR1 SGDLS, CDR2 YYNGEE. Unmatched junction bases numbered 7, after V lost 4 bases and J lost 5 bases. The CDR3: CASSTGLVIDTQYF. In nucleotides, the CDR3 is TGTGCCAGCAGCACAGGACTAGTTATAGATACGCAGTATTTT.

The chain joins TRBV29-1 to TRBJ2-7; no reliable D call. V was clipped by 7 bases and J by 3 bases, with 7 bases between them. The CDR3 length is 10 residues. In germline, CDR1 is SQVTM, CDR2 ANQGSEA. CDR3 DNA sequence: TGCAGCGCCTGGAACTACGAGCAGTACTTC. Protein: CSAWNYEQYF.